These T cell receptor beta chains were read from a single sample in a study of cytomegalovirus exposure and HLA in healthy donors. Clones were sequenced by immunoSEQ multiplex PCR, and TCRdb holds only the in-frame ones, with some missing. The repertoire includes some 160,000 clones, roughly 80% of them detected once, and around 1.9% sits in the top ten. What was sequenced was PBMCs. These receptor sequences come from a woman aged 40 to 50 in good health and CMV-seronegative. Both conserved end residues are part of each CDR3.

TRBV4-2 CASSQRASGQETQYF
TRBV18 CASSSLPGQGSYGYTF
TRBV5-4 CASSLGGTGAYNEQFF
TRBV29-1 CSVLAGGPGGELFF
TRBV19 CASSSSGLAGYNEQFF
TRBV11-2 CASSKQGEDGYTF
TRBV19 CASSIVGTGGTEAFF
TRBV6-5 CASSYSRDTLGDGYTF
TRBV30 CAWIVGFSEQYF
TRBV19 CASSLDYYNEQFF
TRBV18 CASSQTTGANQPQHF
TRBV5-4 CASSSRLAPYEQYF
TRBV5-1 CASSPLGGTWETQYF
TRBV5-1 CASSLGGGRGLEQYF
TRBV5-4 CASSLDRGSYNEQFF
TRBV15 CATSPDRFTDTQYF
TRBV7-9 CASSLGHRGDGQETQYF
TRBV28 CAILDMGIDGYTF
TRBV10-3 CAISTPGQGPGNTIYF
TRBV6-6 CASSPRTGYEKLFF
TRBV10-3 CAIRAGTYDSYNEQFF
TRBV6-1 CASSLSLSAEAFF
TRBV6-1 CASTNVADYNEQFF
TRBV2 CASRELDPPQHF
TRBV10-3 CAISDHPTLGARPTEEQFF
TRBV7-9 CAAETPGGSETQYF
TRBV5-4 CASSEPLGNEQYF
TRBV7-9 CASSLAQGPYEQYF
TRBV5-1 CASSWDSTYEQYF
TRBV6-4 CASSLSGGNTEAFF
TRBV29-1 CSARQFSGNTIYF
TRBV7-9 CASSIGADRGNQPQHF
TRBV19 CASSILGDTNQPQHF
TRBV29-1 CSVAPGSPTDTQYF
TRBV13 CASSGLPLHTEAFF
TRBV5-1 CASSLVRGSQETQYF
TRBV6-4 CASLDRVPEAFF
TRBV2 CASNKYGLNTEAFF
TRBV6-5 CASSYSGREAQETQYF
TRBV6-5 CASRAQLDQPQHF
TRBV30 CAWRGTTGESEKLFF
TRBV7-9 CASSSSLTGQNTEAFF
TRBV28 CASSQTTGDTQYF
TRBV25-1 CASSVRTGNYGYTF
TRBV7-9 CASSWGGTEAFF
TRBV30 CAWRARGFNQPQHF
TRBV19 CASSITGSSYNEQFF
TRBV11-1 CASSSRTEGNTIYF